These 13 T cell receptor beta chains share one sample of origin, sequenced in a study of shared clonotypes between healthy human individuals. Repertoires were generated with immunoSEQ multiplex PCR, while TCRdb's copy carries only in-frame clones and drops some. The sample consists of about 2.4 million clones, around 94% of them appearing once. Sequenced: naive CD4+ T cells sorted from blood. Specified subset: CD45RA+ positively selected. The receptors come from a young man in good health.

The chain uses TRBV10-2 and TRBJ1-6, with TRBD1 matching 8 bases. The CDR3 extends over 13 amino acids. Unmatched junction bases numbered 5, after V lost 6 bases and J lost 10 bases. In germline, CDR1 is WSHSY, CDR2 SAAADI. The CDR3 nucleotides are TGCGCCAGCAGGGACAGGGTAGGCTCACCCCTCCACTTT. Its translation is CASRDRVGSPLHF.

In DNA form, the CDR3 reads TGCGCCAGCAGCCAGACTCTAACGGGAGGGGAAGAGACCCAGTACTTC. The encoded protein is CASSQTLTGGEETQYF. The chain employs TRBV5-1 and TRBJ2-5; TRBD2 matches 8 bases. CDR3 length equals 16 residues. Germline-derived CDR1 and CDR2 are SGHRS and YFSETQ. The junction had 11 bases not matched to a gene; V was cut back by 4 bases and J by 3 bases.

Written as DNA, the CDR3 is TGTGCCAGCAGTGCCGGGCAGGGGGAATATCAGCCCCAGCATTTT. This translates into CASSAGQGEYQPQHF. The J gene is TRBJ1-5, the V gene TRBV2; 7 bases align to TRBD1. The CDR3 extends over 15 amino acids. V shed 4 bases and J 5 bases; nucleotides not matched to a gene: 8. The germline gives CDR1 SNHLY, CDR2 FYNNEI.

This clone has a single count. The J gene is TRBJ2-5, the V gene TRBV29-1, with D possibly TRBD2 on 5 matching bases. Trimming shortened V by 6 bases and J by 11 bases, and 16 bases separated the two germline ends. The CDR3 totals 11 residues. Germline V gene data show CDR1 as SQVTM and CDR2 as ANQGSEA. CDR3 bases: TGCAGCGTGATAGGACTGTCGAAGCAGTACTTC. This encodes CSVIGLSKQYF.

This rearrangement joins TRBV6-6 to TRBJ1-2, with a tentative D call TRBD1 (5 bases). The length of the CDR3 is 16 residues. Trimming took off 5 bases at V and 5 bases at J, with 21 bases between the two ends. From germline, CDR1 is MNHNY and CDR2 SVGAGI (reference sequence). The CDR3 protein is CASSGEQVAGGYGYTF. For the CDR3, the DNA is TGTGCCAGCAGTGGCGAACAGGTCGCCGGGGGGTATGGCTACACCTTC.

The chain is built from TRBV2 and TRBJ1-1; 9 bases map to TRBD1. Unmatched junction bases numbered 8, after V lost 6 bases and J lost 3 bases. There are 15 residues in the CDR3. CDR1 and CDR2 (germline): SNHLY, FYNNEI. Here the CDR3 reads CASRDRGNMHTEAFF. As DNA, the CDR3 is TGTGCCAGCAGGGACAGGGGAAATATGCACACTGAAGCTTTCTTT.

The table lists this clone with a few counts. The V and J genes are TRBV5-1 and TRBJ1-3; D unclear. V lost 0 bases, J lost 4 bases, and 5 bases lay in between. This CDR3 comprises 13 residues. Germline values: CDR1 SGHRS, CDR2 YFSETQ. The CDR3 DNA sequence: TGCGCCAGCAGCTTGGACAACGGAAACACCATATATTTT. It specifies CASSLDNGNTIYF.

This chain links TRBV18 with TRBJ2-2; weak D call: TRBD2 (6 bases). The CDR3 runs 17 residues. The V end was cut by 8 bases, the J end by 1 base, with 20 bases between. Per the germline V gene, CDR1 is KGHSH and CDR2 is LQKENI. CDR3 sequence reads: CASTGDLRGMNTGELFF. In DNA form, the CDR3 reads TGTGCCAGCACGGGGGACTTGAGGGGAATGAACACCGGGGAGCTGTTTTTT.

The rearrangement uses TRBV18 and TRBJ2-2, with D hard to call. Between the trimmed V and J ends, which lost 2 bases and 0 bases, there was a span of 7 bases. The CDR3 sequence is 15 residues long. Germline-derived CDR1 and CDR2 are KGHSH and LQKENI. The CDR3: CASSPGRTNTGELFF. DNA of the CDR3: TGTGCCAGCTCACCAGGACGGACGAACACCGGGGAGCTGTTTTTT.

On this clone: This same CDR3 is encoded by further DNA sequences in the sample. The chain employs TRBV7-2 and TRBJ2-7; perhaps TRBD1 as D (6 bases). V lost 5 bases, J lost 0 bases, and 11 bases lay in between. Germline CDR1 reads SGHTA; CDR2 reads FQGNSA. The length of the CDR3 is 14 residues. This chain's CDR3 is CASSPGQSSYEQYF. The CDR3 DNA reads TGTGCCAGCAGCCCAGGACAGTCCTCCTACGAGCAGTACTTC.

This sequence joins TRBV10-3 and TRBJ1-6; D possibly corresponds to TRBD1 (6 bases). The germline V gene encodes CDR1 ENHRY and CDR2 SYGVKD. V was trimmed by 10 bases and J by 5 bases, leaving 18 bases between them. This CDR3 is 15 amino acids long. The CDR3: CATRGGASNNSPLHF. In DNA form, the CDR3 reads TGTGCCACTCGGGGGGGGGCAAGCAATAATTCACCCCTCCACTTT.

In DNA form, the CDR3 reads TGTGCCAGCCGCAGGACGGCCCAAGAGACCCAGTACTTC. Protein sequence: CASRRTAQETQYF. V usage is TRBV5-4 and J usage is TRBJ2-5, with D unclear. The CDR3 loop spans 13 amino acids. Germline-derived CDR1 and CDR2 are SGHNT and YYREEE (reference sequence). Trimming took 7 bases from V and 1 from J, leaving 11 bases between them.

This clone was recorded only once. The chain carries TRBV6-5 and TRBJ2-7; D is ambiguous. Germline lookup yields CDR1 MNHEY and CDR2 SVGAGI. V lost 5 bases to trimming and J lost 2 bases, with 7 bases between them. This CDR3 region has 12 residues. The CDR3 reads CASSKGPYEQYF. Here the CDR3 DNA reads TGTGCCAGCAGTAAAGGGCCCTACGAGCAGTACTTC.